Each of the 20 T cell receptor beta chains below was sequenced from the same sample in a study of blood T cell repertoires in COVID-19. Sequenced by immunoSEQ multiplex PCR; TCRdb stores in-frame clones only, minus some. The repertoire consists of about 140,000 clones, with 75% to 90% occurring once and the leading ten covering roughly 1.5%. The sample taken for sequencing was peripheral blood. These receptors came from a woman between 50 and 59 years old with acute or convalescent COVID-19.

This CDR3 is CASSLYTGVGGNTIYF. The DNA for the CDR3 is TGTGCCAGCAGTTTATACACAGGGGTAGGTGGAAACACCATATATTTT. The rearrangement links TRBV28 to TRBJ1-3; 7 bases are a match to TRBD1. Germline CDR1 MDHEN, CDR2 SYDVKM. The CDR3 is 16 amino acids. Losses at the gene ends were 1 base for V and 3 bases for J; bases not matched to a gene: 6. Complete variable domain (other parts from reference TRBV28 and TRBJ1-3): DVKVTQSSRYLVKRTGEKVFLECVQDMDHENMFWYRQDPGLGLRLIYFSYDVKMKEKGDIPEGYSVSREKKERFSLILESASTNQTSMYLCASSLYTGVGGNTIYFGEGSWLTVV.

This clone has only one observation. The chain employs TRBV12-3 or TRBV12-4 and TRBJ2-3, with D perhaps matching TRBD2 (6 bases). The CDR3 consists of 13 residues. Trimming removed 3 bases from V and 4 bases from J, with 8 bases in between. The CDR3 nucleotides are TGTGCCAGCAGTTTGCGGGGATCAGATACGCAGTATTTT. As protein: CASSLRGSDTQYF.

Only a few counts were recorded for this clone. This chain connects TRBV7-9 to TRBJ1-1; D possibly corresponds to TRBD1 (5 bases). Germline lookup yields CDR1 SEHNR and CDR2 FQNEAQ (reference sequence). The CDR3 contains 14 residues. V shed 2 bases and J shed 3 bases, with 10 bases lying between them. The CDR3: CASSLSGMHTEAFF. In nucleotides, the CDR3 is TGTGCCAGCAGCTTATCAGGGATGCACACTGAAGCTTTCTTT.

The chain combines TRBV4-1 with TRBJ2-5; 8 bases agree with TRBD2. Germline V gives CDR1 MGHRA, CDR2 YSYEKL. This CDR3 is built from 16 residues. V trimming: 0 bases; J trimming: 4 bases; junction bases outside the gene matches: 7. In DNA, the CDR3 is TGCGCCAGCAGCCAAGAAGTAGGACTAGCCTCAGAGACCCAGTACTTC. Translated, it gives CASSQEVGLASETQYF.

The chain couples TRBV7-3 to TRBJ1-6; D possibly corresponds to TRBD1 (5 bases). CDR1 and CDR2 from the germline V gene are SGHTA and FQGTGA. The V end lost 2 bases, the J end lost 7 bases, and 9 bases lay between the germline ends. The CDR3 has 14 amino acids. The CDR3, as DNA: TGTGCCAGCAGCTTACAGGGCTCCAATTCACCCCTCCACTTT. Translating it yields CASSLQGSNSPLHF.

J is TRBJ2-7 and V is TRBV6-4; TRBD1 agrees at 7 bases. The J segment lost 7 bases and the V segment lost 2 bases, leaving 14 bases of the junction unmatched. Germline CDR1 and CDR2: MRHNA and SNTAGT. This CDR3 has 16 amino acids. The CDR3 loop reads CASSDPRDSTSGEQYF. In DNA, the CDR3 is TGTGCCAGCAGTGACCCCAGGGACAGTACCTCGGGGGAGCAGTACTTC.

As to this clone: This sample also contains other DNA sequences that code for the same CDR3. The rearrangement links TRBV3-1 (or the pseudogene TRBV3-2) to TRBJ2-5; TRBD2 aligns across 7 bases. The CDR3 contains 15 residues. The germline V gene has CDR1 LGHDT and CDR2 YNNKEL (reference sequence). The trim removed 2 bases at V and 5 bases at J, leaving 8 bases unmatched. The CDR3 loop is CASSQRTSERETQYF. The CDR3 DNA reads TGTGCCAGCAGCCAACGAACTAGCGAACGCGAGACCCAGTACTTC.

V and J are TRBV3-1 (or the pseudogene TRBV3-2) and TRBJ1-5; unclear D gene. V was trimmed by 5 bases and J by 9 bases, leaving 17 bases between them. Germline loops: CDR1 LGHDT, CDR2 YNNKEL (reference sequence). The CDR3 covers 14 residues. Written as DNA, the CDR3 is TGTGCCAGCAGCTTCCGTGACGGAGCTGGGCCCCAGCATTTT. This translates into CASSFRDGAGPQHF.

The V gene is TRBV11-2, the J gene TRBJ1-5; D gene uncertain. Trimming took off 6 bases at V and 0 bases at J, with 12 bases between the two ends. The CDR3 contains 15 residues. Germline CDR1 SGHAT, CDR2 FQNNGV. CDR3 nucleotide sequence: TGTGCCAGCAGTCTAGGCGGGAATAGCAATCAGCCCCAGCATTTT. Translated, it gives CASSLGGNSNQPQHF.

This chain links TRBV11-2 with TRBJ2-1, with 7 nucleotides matching TRBD1. V trimming: 2 bases; J trimming: 0 bases; junction bases outside the gene matches: 7. Germline V CDR1 and CDR2: SGHAT, FQNNGV. This CDR3 has 17 amino acids. CDR3 sequence (DNA): TGTGCCAGCAGCTTAAGGGTGGGGGACAGCTCCTACAATGAGCAGTTCTTC. It codes for CASSLRVGDSSYNEQFF.

The chain has TRBV5-8 and TRBJ2-5, with TRBD2 as a possible D gene (6 bases). CDR1 is SGHTS and CDR2 is YDEGEE in the germline V gene. Trimming pared 2 bases from V and 4 bases from J, leaving 18 bases between. The CDR3 runs 16 residues. CDR3 loop: CASSFRGAVPRETQYF. The CDR3 nucleotides are TGTGCCAGCAGCTTCCGCGGGGCGGTCCCCCGAGAGACCCAGTACTTC.

This clone occurred a few times. CDR3 nucleotide sequence: TGTGCCAGCTCACAATCTAGCGGATCCTACAATGAGCAGTTCTTC. Translated: CASSQSSGSYNEQFF. This sequence joins TRBV18 and TRBJ2-1, with 7 bases matching TRBD2. Unmatched junction bases numbered 4, after V lost 4 bases and J lost 1 base. The CDR3 contains 15 residues. The germline gives CDR1 KGHSH, CDR2 LQKENI.

The chain carries TRBV30 and TRBJ1-4; D is possibly TRBD1 (5 bases). V was pared by 3 bases and J by 6 bases, with 20 bases between. Per the germline V gene, CDR1 is GTSNPN and CDR2 is SVGIG (reference sequence). The CDR3 runs 16 residues. DNA for the CDR3: TGTGCCTGGAGCCTGGCCCAAGGGGTAATATATGAAAAACTGTTTTTT. Protein sequence: CAWSLAQGVIYEKLFF. The full variable domain, its missing parts supplied by reference TRBV30 and TRBJ1-4, is SQTIHQWPATLVQPVGSPLSLECTVEGTSNPNLYWYRQAAGRGLQLLFYSVGIGQISSEVPQNLSASRPQDRQFILSSKKLLLSDSGFYLCAWSLAQGVIYEKLFFGSGTQLSVL.

A remark on this clone: At one of its ends the junction is not consistent with the germline gene, which may arise from a read error. This rearrangement joins TRBV28 to TRBJ1-5; D not resolved. The germline V gene encodes CDR1 MDHEN and CDR2 SYDVKM. The CDR3 has 12 amino acids. The CDR3 protein is CASSFGGGRLTF. The CDR3 DNA reads TGTGCCAGCAGTTTTGGAGGAGGCAGGCTCACTTTT. The variable domain in full, with the rest retrieved from reference TRBV28 and TRBJ1-5, is DVKVTQSSRYLVKRTGEKVFLECVQDMDHENMFWYRQDPGLGLRLIYFSYDVKMKEKGDIPEGYSVSREKKERFSLILESASTNQTSMYLCASSFGGGRLTFGDGTRLSIL.

The chain joins TRBV12-3 or TRBV12-4 to TRBJ1-6; no firm D call. CDR3 length equals 11 residues. The V gene lost 6 bases and the J gene lost 6 bases, with 3 bases spanning the gap. The DNA for the CDR3 is TGTGCCAGCAGCCTTAATTCACCCCTCCACTTT. Its protein product is CASSLNSPLHF.

This clone was detected once. V gene TRBV10-3 combines with J gene TRBJ2-1; 10 bases agree with TRBD1. V gave up 6 bases and J gave up 4 bases; unmatched junction bases: 9. The germline V gene encodes CDR1 ENHRY and CDR2 SYGVKD. This CDR3 is built from 16 residues. CDR3 bases: TGTGCCATCAGGGAATCCCGGGACAGGGGATACAATGAGCAGTTCTTC. This sequence encodes CAIRESRDRGYNEQFF.

The rearrangement links TRBV9 to TRBJ2-5, with TRBD2 matching over 8 bases. Germline loops: CDR1 SGDLS, CDR2 YYNGEE. After removal of 3 bases from V and 5 bases from J, the junction contained 9 bases not matched to a gene. There are 15 residues in the CDR3. In nucleotides, the CDR3 is TGTGCCAGCAGCGCCAATGGACTAGCCGGTGAGACCCAGTACTTC. Translating gives CASSANGLAGETQYF.

CDR3 DNA: TGTGCCATCAGAGGAGTGGAGAACACCGGGGAGCTGTTTTTT. Its protein is CAIRGVENTGELFF. The rearrangement joins TRBV10-3 to TRBJ2-2; no clear D gene. CDR1 and CDR2 (germline): ENHRY, SYGVKD. The germline V and J ends were trimmed by 6 bases and 1 base, with 9 bases remaining between them. This CDR3 is built from 14 residues.

Of note for this clone: Germline is not matched at one junction end, which may reflect a read error. The rearrangement links TRBV10-1 to TRBJ2-2; D unclear. The CDR3 totals 11 residues. The V gene's germline CDR1 is WNHNN and CDR2 SYGVQD (reference sequence). Here the CDR3 DNA reads TGCGCCGGCAGTGACGGCGGGGAGCTGTTTTTT. Translated: CAGSDGGELFF.

This clone appeared a few times. The chain joins TRBV5-1 to TRBJ1-4; the match to TRBD1 covers 8 bases. V gave up 4 bases and J gave up 5 bases; unmatched junction bases: 4. CDR1 is SGHRS, CDR2 YFSETQ, per germline. This CDR3 spans 14 amino acids. CDR3 in DNA: TGCGCCAGCAGCGATAGGACAGGGAATGAAAAACTGTTTTTT. Translating it yields CASSDRTGNEKLFF.